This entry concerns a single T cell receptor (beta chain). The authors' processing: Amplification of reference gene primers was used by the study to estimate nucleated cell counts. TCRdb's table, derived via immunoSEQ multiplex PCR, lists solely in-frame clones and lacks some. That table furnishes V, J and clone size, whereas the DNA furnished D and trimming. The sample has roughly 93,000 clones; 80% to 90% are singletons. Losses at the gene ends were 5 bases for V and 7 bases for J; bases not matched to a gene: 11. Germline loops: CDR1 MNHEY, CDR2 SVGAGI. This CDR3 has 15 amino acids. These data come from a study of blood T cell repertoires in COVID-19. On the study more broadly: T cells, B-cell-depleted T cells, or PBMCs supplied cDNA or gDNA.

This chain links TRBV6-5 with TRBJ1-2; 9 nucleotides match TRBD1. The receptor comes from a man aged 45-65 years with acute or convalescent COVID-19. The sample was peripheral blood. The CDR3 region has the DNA TGTGCCAGCAGTACCCCAACAGGGGGCGGTATTGGCTACACCTTC. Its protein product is CASSTPTGGGIGYTF.